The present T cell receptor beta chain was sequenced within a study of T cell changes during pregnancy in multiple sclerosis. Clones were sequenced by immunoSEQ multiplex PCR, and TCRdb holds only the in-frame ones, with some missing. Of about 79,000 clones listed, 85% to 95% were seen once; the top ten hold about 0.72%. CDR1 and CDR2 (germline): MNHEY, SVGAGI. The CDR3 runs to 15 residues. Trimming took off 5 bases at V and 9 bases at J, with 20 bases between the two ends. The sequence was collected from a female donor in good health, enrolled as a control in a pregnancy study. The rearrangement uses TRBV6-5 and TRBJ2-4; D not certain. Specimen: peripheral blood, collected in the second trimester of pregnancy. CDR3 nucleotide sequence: TGTGCCAGCAGTCCCCTGTTCCTCGGTTCTCCCATTCAGTACTTC. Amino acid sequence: CASSPLFLGSPIQYF.